This paragraph reports one T cell receptor beta chain. Clones were read by immunoSEQ multiplex PCR, and TCRdb kept only the in-frame ones, dropping some. The sample lists about 190,000 clones, about 83% occurring once. V was clipped by 2 bases and J by 2 bases; unmatched bases: 5. The CDR3 covers 16 residues. Germline V CDR1 and CDR2: SGHTA, FQGNSA. The data belong to a study of blood T cell repertoires in COVID-19. Recruits, aged roughly 18 to 89 years, lived in 20 to 30 US areas. The sequenced material came from PBMCs or T cells enriched from blood (not recorded which). The receptor's source is a woman in her 30s who had recovered from COVID-19. The V gene is TRBV7-2, the J gene TRBJ2-2; TRBD2 matches 7 bases. CDR3 sequence reads: CASSLFASGNTGELFF. CDR3 bases: TGTGCCAGCAGCTTATTCGCTAGCGGTAACACCGGGGAGCTGTTTTTT.